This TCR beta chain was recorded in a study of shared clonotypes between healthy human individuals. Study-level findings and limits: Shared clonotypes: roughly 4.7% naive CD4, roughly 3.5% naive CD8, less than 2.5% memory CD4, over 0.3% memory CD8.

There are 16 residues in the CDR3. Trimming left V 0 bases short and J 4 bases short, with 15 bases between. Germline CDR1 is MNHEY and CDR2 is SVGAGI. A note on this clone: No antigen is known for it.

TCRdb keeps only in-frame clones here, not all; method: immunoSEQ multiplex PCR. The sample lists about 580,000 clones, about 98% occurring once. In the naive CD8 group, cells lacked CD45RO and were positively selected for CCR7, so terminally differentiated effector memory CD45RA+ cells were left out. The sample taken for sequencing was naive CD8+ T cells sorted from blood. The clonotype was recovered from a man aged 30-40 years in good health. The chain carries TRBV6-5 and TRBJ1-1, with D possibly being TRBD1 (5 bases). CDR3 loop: CASSYSRGLRGTEAFF. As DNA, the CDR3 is TGTGCCAGCAGTTACTCGCGGGGATTAAGGGGCACTGAAGCTTTCTTT.